This is a list of T cell receptor beta chains from one sample in a study of T-cell memory formation after mild COVID-19. Each CDR3 protein is one row after TCRdb ran MiXCR on the 5' RACE reads. The sample has about 470,000 distinct CDR3 sequences; around a sixth are singletons. Sequencing was performed on PBMCs or a T cell subset sorted from them (not recorded which). Receptors originate from an adult woman who had mild COVID-19 (a few samples of this study predate the infection). Cell type and time point are not known. Both conserved end residues are trimmed from each CDR3. Fields, in order: CDR3 length, J gene, clone size, V gene, CDR3 protein. Size is stated for part of the rows, as once, few or many counts, or as a class when the clone is expanded.

12 | TRBJ1-6 | . | TRBV6-5 | ARKGTVLRSPLH
13 | TRBJ1-1 | . | TRBV5-1 | ASSLGTSGDTEAF
15 | TRBJ1-5 | few | TRBV10-3 | AINKRGTDSSNQPQH
15 | TRBJ2-3 | few | TRBV7-3 | ASSLYPQGQGSDTQY
11 | TRBJ1-5 | few | TRBV20-1 | SARRVSNQPQH
14 | TRBJ1-1 | many | TRBV4-3 | ASSQDLAGRNTEAF
12 | TRBJ2-7 | . | TRBV12-3/TRBV12-4 | ASRGAGTPYEQY
11 | TRBJ2-5 | . | TRBV6-2/TRBV6-3 | ASRGQGRETQY
13 | TRBJ2-2 | . | TRBV6-2/TRBV6-3 | ASSYILVHTGELF
15 | TRBJ2-7 | few | TRBV7-9 | ASTLSTSAIITYEQY
13 | TRBJ2-7 | many | TRBV4-2 | ASSQEASGPYEQY
12 | TRBJ1-1 | . | TRBV5-1 | ASSLEPGSTEAF
14 | TRBJ2-3 | once | TRBV9 | ASSARAGSSTDTQY
13 | TRBJ2-3 | few | TRBV3-1 | ASSQDPRITDTQY
13 | TRBJ2-2 | few | TRBV5-1 | ASSLEGRSTGELF
14 | TRBJ2-7 | few | TRBV9 | ASSLQGGGSTYEQY
13 | TRBJ1-1 | . | TRBV12-3/TRBV12-4 | ASSLTGNMNTEAF
12 | TRBJ1-2 | . | TRBV4-3 | ASSRGGNNYGYT
11 | TRBJ2-2 | many | TRBV18 | ASSPRDTGELF
12 | TRBJ2-1 | many | TRBV12-3/TRBV12-4 | ASSSSGRANEQF
15 | TRBJ2-7 | . | TRBV27 | ARTGTASNDLFYEQY
14 | TRBJ2-3 | few | TRBV18 | ASSPLDRSSTDTQY
14 | TRBJ2-6 | . | TRBV2 | ASSDYPRPGANVLT
10 | TRBJ2-3 | . | TRBV7-6 | ASSLALDTQY
14 | TRBJ2-7 | . | TRBV20-1 | SASPGPRVWPYEQY
14 | TRBJ2-7 | few | TRBV5-1 | ASTPGGTSNSYEQY
9 | TRBJ2-7 | . | TRBV29-1 | SVTTSYEQY
9 | TRBJ2-2 | . | TRBV24-1 | ATSALGELF
11 | TRBJ1-1 | few | TRBV29-1 | SVEWVRGTEAF
12 | TRBJ2-3 | . | TRBV2 | ASIETDGRDTQY
13 | TRBJ2-3 | . | TRBV7-2 | ASTPAASVTDTQY
10 | TRBJ1-2 | few | TRBV19 | ASSIGEGGYT
11 | TRBJ1-1 | . | TRBV10-3 | AISTAMNTEAF
11 | TRBJ2-5 | . | TRBV29-1 | SVRRGPHETQY
14 | TRBJ2-1 | . | TRBV12-3/TRBV12-4 | ASTPIGGPSYNEQF
13 | TRBJ2-3 | . | TRBV7-2 | ASSLDQLGTDTQY
13 | TRBJ2-3 | . | TRBV3-1 | ASSPRAINTDTQY
13 | TRBJ2-2 | many | TRBV4-3 | ASSQAGTNTGELF
11 | TRBJ2-1 | . | TRBV6-1 | ASSEARLKGVF
12 | TRBJ2-1 | few | TRBV6-5 | ASSAGGSDTGQF
11 | TRBJ2-1 | . | TRBV19 | ASGGLAGNEQF
15 | TRBJ1-1 | . | TRBV18 | ASRRTGGTQMNTEAF
13 | TRBJ2-3 | few | TRBV4-2 | ASRGLAGGPDTQY
13 | TRBJ1-5 | . | TRBV4-1 | ASSQDVHPNQPQH
12 | TRBJ1-2 | . | TRBV5-6 | ASSLRGLRYGYT
13 | TRBJ2-5 | . | TRBV20-1 | SARDQRDAQETQY
12 | TRBJ1-6 | once | TRBV6-5 | ASSATGENSPLH
12 | TRBJ2-3 | few | TRBV7-7 | ASSLSPGGDTQY
10 | TRBJ2-3 | . | TRBV7-9 | AITGDTDTQY
12 | TRBJ2-7 | . | TRBV12-3/TRBV12-4 | ASSLGEGPYEQY